These T cell receptor beta chains were read from a single sample in a study of blood T cell repertoires in COVID-19. This table comes from immunoSEQ multiplex PCR, and its TCRdb copy is limited to in-frame clones, with some not included. In the table there are around 130,000 clones, around four fifths of which are singletons. What was sequenced was peripheral blood. Receptors originate from a human donor in a cohort sampled during active COVID-19. Both conserved end residues are part of each CDR3. D genes are given only for firm matches. Not every row has a clone size; where given, it reads once, few, many or a size class.

length | D | J | V | size | CDR3 | DNA
13 | TRBD1 | TRBJ1-2 | TRBV11-2 | . | CASSLDRARTHTF | TGTGCCAGCAGCCTAGACAGGGCTAGAACTCACACCTTC
14 | . | TRBJ1-2 | TRBV7-2 | . | CASSFTLRTDGYTF | TGTGCCAGCAGCTTTACCCTCCGGACAGACGGCTACACCTTC
14 | . | TRBJ2-5 | TRBV5-8 | . | CASSVTGHQETQYF | TGTGCCAGCAGCGTCACAGGACACCAAGAGACCCAGTACTTC
15 | TRBD1 | TRBJ2-5 | TRBV11-3 | . | CASSLGQGEGETQYF | TGTGCCAGCAGCCTTGGACAGGGGGAGGGAGAGACCCAGTACTTC
15 | . | TRBJ2-2 | TRBV7-8 | . | CASSLFRTTTGELFF | TGTGCCAGCAGCTTATTTAGGACTACTACCGGGGAGCTGTTTTTT
13 | . | TRBJ2-2 | TRBV11-3 | . | CASSGLDTGELFF | TGTGCCAGCAGCGGACTGGACACCGGGGAGCTGTTTTTT
15 | . | TRBJ1-5 | TRBV6-6 | . | CASRKEGHGNQPQHF | TGTGCCAGCAGAAAGGAGGGTCATGGCAATCAGCCCCAGCATTTT
14 | . | TRBJ2-7 | TRBV10-1 | few | CASSTDSRSREQYF | TGCGCCAGCAGTACCGACAGTCGATCTCGCGAGCAGTACTTC
11 | . | TRBJ2-7 | TRBV29-1 | once | CSVESKYEQYF | TGCAGCGTTGAAAGCAAGTACGAGCAGTACTTC
14 | . | TRBJ1-1 | TRBV7-9 | . | CASSLYRAGTEAFF | TGTGCCAGCAGCTTGTACAGGGCTGGGACTGAAGCTTTCTTT
10 | . | TRBJ1-5 | TRBV2 | . | CAFVPQPQHF | TGTGCCTTCGTTCCGCAGCCCCAGCATTTT
15 | . | TRBJ2-4 | TRBV6-5 | . | CASSYQAGAKNIQYF | TGTGCCAGCAGTTACCAAGCCGGGGCCAAAAACATTCAGTACTTC
15 | TRBD1 | TRBJ2-1 | TRBV7-2 | . | CASSYGQGSYNEQFF | TGTGCCAGCAGCTACGGACAGGGGAGCTACAATGAGCAGTTCTTC
12 | . | TRBJ2-3 | TRBV7-2 | . | CASSFYADTQYF | TGTGCCAGCAGCTTTTATGCAGATACGCAGTATTTT
17 | TRBD1 | TRBJ2-3 | TRBV5-4 | few | CASSLELVGTGLDTQYF | TGTGCCAGCAGCTTGGAATTGGTCGGGACAGGGTTGGATACGCAGTATTTT
12 | . | TRBJ1-2 | TRBV11-1 | . | CASSYDSYGYTF | TGTGCCAGCAGCTACGACAGCTATGGCTACACCTTC
15 | TRBD2 | TRBJ2-2 | TRBV2 | . | CASREPGGYTGELFF | TGTGCCAGCAGAGAGCCCGGGGGGTATACCGGGGAGCTGTTTTTT
13 | TRBD1 | TRBJ2-1 | TRBV5-1 | . | CASSWGQGNEQFF | TGCGCCAGCAGCTGGGGACAGGGCAATGAGCAGTTCTTC
14 | . | TRBJ2-7 | TRBV27 | . | CASSLRRQAYEQYF | TGTGCCAGCAGCCTTCGCCGACAGGCCTACGAGCAGTACTTC
15 | TRBD1 | TRBJ1-2 | TRBV5-6 | . | CASSNRDRGSHGYTF | TGTGCCAGCAGCAACCGGGACAGGGGTTCTCATGGCTACACCTTC
14 | . | TRBJ2-5 | TRBV20-1 | once | CSASRREWSETQYF | TGCAGTGCTAGTAGGAGGGAATGGTCAGAGACCCAGTACTTC
16 | TRBD2 | TRBJ2-1 | TRBV19 | . | CASSDPGLAGYNEQFF | TGTGCCAGTAGCGACCCGGGACTAGCGGGGTACAATGAGCAGTTCTTC
13 | . | TRBJ1-2 | TRBV6-5 | . | CASSYKGPYGYTF | TGTGCCAGCAGTTACAAGGGGCCCTATGGCTACACCTTC
13 | . | TRBJ2-3 | TRBV5-1 | . | CASTDGPGDTQYF | TGCGCCAGCACGGACGGGCCGGGGGATACGCAGTATTTT
14 | . | TRBJ2-3 | TRBV7-9 | . | CASSLLGGTDTQYF | TGTGCCAGCAGCTTATTAGGGGGCACAGATACGCAGTATTTT
16 | . | TRBJ1-1 | TRBV3-1/TRBV3-2 | . | CASSQGEGGRETEAFF | TGTGCCAGCAGCCAAGGGGAGGGGGGGAGAGAGACTGAAGCTTTCTTT
17 | TRBD1 | TRBJ1-4 | TRBV5-1 | few | CASKGLRDRGGNEKLFF | TGCGCCAGCAAGGGGCTCCGGGACAGGGGAGGAAATGAAAAACTGTTTTTT
15 | TRBD1 | TRBJ2-7 | TRBV5-1 | . | CASSLQGQGAHEQYF | TGCGCCAGCAGCCTCCAGGGACAGGGGGCCCACGAGCAGTACTTC
16 | TRBD2 | TRBJ2-1 | TRBV19 | . | CASSIPGTSGYNEQFF | TGTGCCAGTAGTATCCCCGGGACTAGCGGCTACAATGAGCAGTTCTTC
14 | TRBD1 | TRBJ1-6 | TRBV3-1/TRBV3-2 | few | CASSHGQGNSPLHF | TGTGCCAGCAGCCATGGACAGGGAAATTCACCCCTCCACTTT
16 | . | TRBJ2-6 | TRBV7-9 | . | CASSSSVPSGANVLTF | TGTGCCAGCAGCTCTAGCGTCCCCTCTGGGGCCAACGTCCTGACTTTC
13 | TRBD1 | TRBJ2-3 | TRBV29-1 | . | CSVGGQGGDTQYF | TGCAGCGTCGGGGGACAGGGCGGAGATACGCAGTATTTT
14 | . | TRBJ2-3 | TRBV10-1 | . | CASGRGGSTDTQYF | TGCGCCAGCGGCAGGGGCGGTTCCACAGATACGCAGTATTTT
16 | TRBD2 | TRBJ2-1 | TRBV7-2 | . | CASSSLLTSGEGEQFF | TGTGCCAGCAGCTCACTTCTGACTAGCGGGGAGGGTGAGCAGTTCTTC
13 | TRBD2 | TRBJ2-7 | TRBV7-6 | . | CASSSGTSSEQYF | TGTGCCAGCAGCTCCGGGACTAGTTCCGAGCAGTACTTC
16 | TRBD1 | TRBJ2-5 | TRBV7-2 | . | CASSNYGQGFIETQYF | TGTGCCAGCAGCAACTACGGACAGGGGTTTATAGAGACCCAGTACTTC
14 | . | TRBJ2-1 | TRBV19 | . | CASSIGSRSGEQFF | TGTGCCAGTAGTATAGGTTCAAGGTCGGGTGAGCAGTTCTTC
13 | . | TRBJ2-2 | TRBV6-5 | . | CASSYGWSGELFF | TGTGCCAGCAGTTACGGGTGGAGCGGGGAGCTGTTTTTT
16 | . | TRBJ2-3 | TRBV18 | . | CASSLWGEGVEDTQYF | TGTGCCAGCTCACTTTGGGGGGAAGGAGTGGAAGATACGCAGTATTTT
14 | . | TRBJ2-7 | TRBV7-2 | . | CASSLGARGGEQYF | TGTGCCAGCAGCTTAGGGGCCCGGGGAGGTGAGCAGTACTTC
16 | TRBD2 | TRBJ2-3 | TRBV5-1 | . | CASSSGAGGVTDTQYF | TGCGCCAGCAGCTCCGGTGCGGGGGGCGTCACAGATACGCAGTATTTT
15 | . | TRBJ2-5 | TRBV5-1 | . | CASSLGGGSRETQYF | TGCGCCAGCAGCTTGGGTGGTGGGTCGAGGGAGACCCAGTACTTC